This section outlines one T cell receptor beta chain sequence together with its context. Flow cytometry had shown expanded CD8+CD57+ cells in the patients chosen for sequencing. The data were taken from a study of CD8+CD57+ T cells in acquired aplastic anemia. CDR3 and TCR beta VDJ profiling relied on a genomic DNA template. Using its own MiXCR run on the reads, TCRdb lists one record per CDR3 protein. The table has some 170,000 distinct CDR3 sequences, around 48% seen once. The CDR3 has 14 residues. Looked up from germline, CDR1 is WNHNN and CDR2 is SYGVQD (reference sequence). V gave up 2 bases and J gave up 1 base, with 8 bases separating them.

The chain employs TRBV10-1 and TRBJ1-1; D possibly corresponds to TRBD1 (6 bases). The sequence was collected from a human donor with aplastic anemia. Sample: sorted CD4+, CD8+, or CD8+CD57+ T cells (not recorded which) from PBMCs. Here the CDR3 reads CASSEGQTNTEAFF. The CDR3 coding sequence is TGCGCCAGCAGTGAGGGACAGACGAACACTGAAGCTTTCTTT.